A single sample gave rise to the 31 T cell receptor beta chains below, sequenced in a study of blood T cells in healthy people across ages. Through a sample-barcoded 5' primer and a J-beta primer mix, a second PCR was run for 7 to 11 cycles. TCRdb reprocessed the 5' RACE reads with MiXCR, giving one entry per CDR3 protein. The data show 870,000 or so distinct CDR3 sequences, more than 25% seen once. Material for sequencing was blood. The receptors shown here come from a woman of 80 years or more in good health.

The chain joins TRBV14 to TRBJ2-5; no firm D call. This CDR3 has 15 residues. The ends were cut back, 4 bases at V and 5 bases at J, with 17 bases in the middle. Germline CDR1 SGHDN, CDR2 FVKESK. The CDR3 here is CASSPTARVWETQYF. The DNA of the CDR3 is TGTGCCAGCAGCCCTACAGCAAGGGTCTGGGAGACCCAGTACTTC.

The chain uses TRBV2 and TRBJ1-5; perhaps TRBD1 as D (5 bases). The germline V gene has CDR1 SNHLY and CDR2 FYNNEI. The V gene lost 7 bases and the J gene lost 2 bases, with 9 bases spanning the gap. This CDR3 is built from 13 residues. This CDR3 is CASTGMGNQPQHF. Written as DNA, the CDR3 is TGTGCCAGCACAGGGATGGGCAATCAGCCCCAGCATTTT. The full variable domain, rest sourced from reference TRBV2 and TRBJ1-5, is EPEVTQTPSHQVTQMGQEVILRCVPISNHLYFYWYRQILGQKVEFLVSFYNNEISEKSEIFDDQFSVERPDGSNFTLKIRSTKLEDSAMYFCASTGMGNQPQHFGDGTRLSIL.

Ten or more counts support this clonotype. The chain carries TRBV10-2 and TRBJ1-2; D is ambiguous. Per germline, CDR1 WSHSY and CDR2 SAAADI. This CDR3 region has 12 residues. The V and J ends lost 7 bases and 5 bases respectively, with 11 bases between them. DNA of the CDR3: TGCGCCAGCATGACCGATGCTTATGGCTACACCTTC. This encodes CASMTDAYGYTF.

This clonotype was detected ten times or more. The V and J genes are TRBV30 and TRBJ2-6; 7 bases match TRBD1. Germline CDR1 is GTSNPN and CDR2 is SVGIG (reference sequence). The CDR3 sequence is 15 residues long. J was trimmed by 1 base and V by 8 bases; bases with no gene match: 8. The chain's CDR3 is CASFLQGSGANVLTF. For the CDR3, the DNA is TGTGCCAGCTTTTTACAGGGGTCTGGGGCCAACGTCCTGACTTTC.

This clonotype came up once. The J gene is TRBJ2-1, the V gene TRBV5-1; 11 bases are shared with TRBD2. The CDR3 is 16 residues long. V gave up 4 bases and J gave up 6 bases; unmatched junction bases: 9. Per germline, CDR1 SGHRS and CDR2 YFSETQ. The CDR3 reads CASSLIAGGGLNEQFF. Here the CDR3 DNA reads TGCGCCAGCAGCCTAATAGCGGGAGGGGGTCTCAATGAGCAGTTCTTC.

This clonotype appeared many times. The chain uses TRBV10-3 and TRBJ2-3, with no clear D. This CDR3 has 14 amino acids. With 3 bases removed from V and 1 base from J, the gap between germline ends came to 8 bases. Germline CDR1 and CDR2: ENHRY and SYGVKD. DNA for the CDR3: TGTGCCATCAGTGACAAGGGCCGCACAGATACGCAGTATTTT. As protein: CAISDKGRTDTQYF.

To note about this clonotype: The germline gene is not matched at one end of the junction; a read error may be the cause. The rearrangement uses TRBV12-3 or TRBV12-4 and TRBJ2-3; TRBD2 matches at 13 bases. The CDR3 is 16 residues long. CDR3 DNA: TGTGCCAGCAGACTAGCGGGGGGGCGGCCGGCAGATACGGAGTATTTT. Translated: CASRLAGGRPADTEYF.

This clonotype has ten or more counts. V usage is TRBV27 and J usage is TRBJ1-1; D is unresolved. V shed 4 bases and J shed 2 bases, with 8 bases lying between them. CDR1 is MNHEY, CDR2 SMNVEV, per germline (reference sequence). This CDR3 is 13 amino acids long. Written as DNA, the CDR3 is TGTGCCAGCAGTTCCCAGCTAAACACTGAAGCTTTCTTT. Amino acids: CASSSQLNTEAFF.

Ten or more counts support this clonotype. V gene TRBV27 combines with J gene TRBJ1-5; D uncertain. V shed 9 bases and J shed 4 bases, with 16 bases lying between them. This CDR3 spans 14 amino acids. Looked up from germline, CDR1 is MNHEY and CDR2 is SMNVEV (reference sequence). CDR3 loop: CARLEVYTNQPQHF. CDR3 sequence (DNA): TGTGCCAGGCTGGAAGTCTATACGAATCAGCCCCAGCATTTT.

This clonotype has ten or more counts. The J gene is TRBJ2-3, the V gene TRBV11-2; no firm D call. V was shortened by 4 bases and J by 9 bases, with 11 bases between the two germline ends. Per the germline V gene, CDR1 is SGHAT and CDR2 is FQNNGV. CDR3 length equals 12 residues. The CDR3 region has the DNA TGTGCCAGCAGCTCGATGACCGTCACGCAGTATTTT. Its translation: CASSSMTVTQYF.

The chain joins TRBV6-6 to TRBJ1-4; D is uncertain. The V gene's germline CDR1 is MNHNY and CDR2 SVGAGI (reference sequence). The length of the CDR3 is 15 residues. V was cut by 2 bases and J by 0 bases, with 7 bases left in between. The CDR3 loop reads CASSYGSATNEKLFF. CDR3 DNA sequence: TGTGCCAGCAGTTACGGCAGTGCAACTAATGAAAAACTGTTTTTT.

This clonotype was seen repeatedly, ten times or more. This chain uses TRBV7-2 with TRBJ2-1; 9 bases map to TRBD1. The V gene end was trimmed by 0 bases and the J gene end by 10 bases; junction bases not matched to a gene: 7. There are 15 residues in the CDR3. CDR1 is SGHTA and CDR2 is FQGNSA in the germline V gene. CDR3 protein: CASSLAGQGSLEQFF. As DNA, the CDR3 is TGTGCCAGCAGCTTAGCGGGACAGGGCTCCCTCGAGCAGTTCTTC.

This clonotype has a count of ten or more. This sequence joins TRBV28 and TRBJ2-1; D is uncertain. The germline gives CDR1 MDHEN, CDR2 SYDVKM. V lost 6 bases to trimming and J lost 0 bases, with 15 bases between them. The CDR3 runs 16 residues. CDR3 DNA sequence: TGTGCCAGCAGCTTTCTAACTGTGAGCTCCTACAATGAGCAGTTCTTC. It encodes CASSFLTVSSYNEQFF.

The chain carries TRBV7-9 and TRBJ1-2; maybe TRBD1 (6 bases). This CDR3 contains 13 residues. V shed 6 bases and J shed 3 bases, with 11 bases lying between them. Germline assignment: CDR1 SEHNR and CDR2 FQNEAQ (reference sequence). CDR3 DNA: TGTGCCAGCAGGACCGCAGGGGACTATGGCTACACCTTC. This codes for CASRTAGDYGYTF.

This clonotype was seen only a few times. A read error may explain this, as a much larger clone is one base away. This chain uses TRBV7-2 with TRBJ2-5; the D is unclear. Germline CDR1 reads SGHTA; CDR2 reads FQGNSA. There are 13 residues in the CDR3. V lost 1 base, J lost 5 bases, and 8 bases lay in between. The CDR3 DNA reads TGTGCCAGCAGCTTAGGAGTGTGTGAGACCCAGTACTTC. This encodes CASSLGVCETQYF.

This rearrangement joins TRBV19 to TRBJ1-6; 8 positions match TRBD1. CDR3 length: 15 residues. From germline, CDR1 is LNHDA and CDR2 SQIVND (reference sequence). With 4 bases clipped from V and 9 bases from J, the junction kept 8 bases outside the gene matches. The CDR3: CASSRGDRTSSPLHF. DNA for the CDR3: TGTGCCAGTAGTAGAGGGGACAGGACGAGTTCACCCCTCCACTTT.

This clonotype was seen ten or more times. The CDR3 nucleotides read TGTGCCAGCAGTTTATCCGGGGCTCCGCGTAATGAGCAGTTCTTC. The encoded protein is CASSLSGAPRNEQFF. The chain couples TRBV27 to TRBJ2-1, with D perhaps assigned TRBD1 or TRBD2 (5 bases each). The ends were cut back, 0 bases at V and 7 bases at J, with 13 bases in the middle. CDR3 length equals 15 residues. In germline, CDR1 is MNHEY, CDR2 SMNVEV (reference sequence).

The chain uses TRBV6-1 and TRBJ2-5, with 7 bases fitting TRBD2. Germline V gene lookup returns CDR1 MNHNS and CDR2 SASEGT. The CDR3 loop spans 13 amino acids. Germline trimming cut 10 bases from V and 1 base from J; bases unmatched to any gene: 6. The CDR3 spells CAIETSLQETQYF. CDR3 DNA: TGTGCCATCGAGACTAGCCTCCAAGAGACCCAGTACTTC.

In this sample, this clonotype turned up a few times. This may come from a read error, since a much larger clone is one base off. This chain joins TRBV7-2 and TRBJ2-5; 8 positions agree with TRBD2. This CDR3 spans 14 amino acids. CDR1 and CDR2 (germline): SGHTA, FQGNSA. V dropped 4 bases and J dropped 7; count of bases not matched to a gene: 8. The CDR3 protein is CASSSSGGKGTQYF. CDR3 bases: TGTGCCAGCAGCTCCTCGGGGGGGAAGGGGACCCAGTACTTC.

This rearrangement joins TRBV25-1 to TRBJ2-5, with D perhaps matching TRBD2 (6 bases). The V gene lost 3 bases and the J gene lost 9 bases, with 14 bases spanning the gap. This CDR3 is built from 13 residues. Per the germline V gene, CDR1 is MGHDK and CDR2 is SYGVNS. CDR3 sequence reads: CASSDTGRDAQYF. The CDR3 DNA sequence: TGTGCCAGCAGTGATACCGGGAGAGATGCCCAGTACTTC.

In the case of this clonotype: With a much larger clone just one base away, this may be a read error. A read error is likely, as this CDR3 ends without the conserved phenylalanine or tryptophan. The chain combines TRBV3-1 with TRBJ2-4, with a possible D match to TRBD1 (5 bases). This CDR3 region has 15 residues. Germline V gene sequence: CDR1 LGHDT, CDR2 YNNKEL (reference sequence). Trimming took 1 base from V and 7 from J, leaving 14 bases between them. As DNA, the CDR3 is TGTGCCAGCAGCCAAGGTGGGGCTCTCGGTAACATTCAGTACTAC. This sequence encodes CASSQGGALGNIQYY.

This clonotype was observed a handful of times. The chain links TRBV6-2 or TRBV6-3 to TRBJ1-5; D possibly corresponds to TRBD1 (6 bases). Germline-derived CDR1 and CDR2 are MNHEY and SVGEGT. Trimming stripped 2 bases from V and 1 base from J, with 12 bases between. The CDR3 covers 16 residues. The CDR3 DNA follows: TGTGCCAGCAGTTACGCCAGGGGTCGAAGCAATCAGCCCCAGCATTTT. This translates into CASSYARGRSNQPQHF.

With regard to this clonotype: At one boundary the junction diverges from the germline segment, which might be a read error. The DNA for the CDR3 is TGCGCCCGCAGCTTAGACAGGGCAACTAATGAAAAACTGTTTTTT. This encodes CARSLDRATNEKLFF. V gene TRBV5-1 combines with J gene TRBJ1-4; 7 nucleotides line up with TRBD1. Germline values: CDR1 SGHRS, CDR2 YFSETQ. This CDR3 has 15 amino acids.

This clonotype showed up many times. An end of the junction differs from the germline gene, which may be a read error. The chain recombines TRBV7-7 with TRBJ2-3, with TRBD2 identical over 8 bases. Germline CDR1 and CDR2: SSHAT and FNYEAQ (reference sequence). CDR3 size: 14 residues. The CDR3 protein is CASSLAGPTDTQYF. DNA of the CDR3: TGTGCTAGCAGCTTAGCGGGGCCCACAGATACGCAGTATTTT.

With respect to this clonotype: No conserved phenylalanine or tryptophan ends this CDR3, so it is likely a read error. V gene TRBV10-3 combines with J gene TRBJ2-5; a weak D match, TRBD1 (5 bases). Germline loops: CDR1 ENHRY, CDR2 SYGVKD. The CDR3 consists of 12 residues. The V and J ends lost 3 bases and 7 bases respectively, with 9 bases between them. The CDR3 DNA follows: TGTGCCATCAGTGATTATGGGGCGACCCAGTACGTC. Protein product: CAISDYGATQYV.

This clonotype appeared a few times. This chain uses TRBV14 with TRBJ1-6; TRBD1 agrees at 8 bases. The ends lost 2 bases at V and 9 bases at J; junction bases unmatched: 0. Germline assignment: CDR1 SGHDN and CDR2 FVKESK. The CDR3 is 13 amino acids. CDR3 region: CASSQTGGSPLHF. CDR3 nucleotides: TGTGCCAGCAGCCAAACAGGGGGTTCACCCCTCCACTTT.

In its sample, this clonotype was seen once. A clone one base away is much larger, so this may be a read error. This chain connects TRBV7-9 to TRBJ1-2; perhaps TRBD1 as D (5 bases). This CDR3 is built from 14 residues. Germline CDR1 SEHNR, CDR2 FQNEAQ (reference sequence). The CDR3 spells CASSVTDNNCGYTF. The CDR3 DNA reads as TGTGCCAGCAGCGTGACAGACAATAACTGTGGCTACACCTTC.

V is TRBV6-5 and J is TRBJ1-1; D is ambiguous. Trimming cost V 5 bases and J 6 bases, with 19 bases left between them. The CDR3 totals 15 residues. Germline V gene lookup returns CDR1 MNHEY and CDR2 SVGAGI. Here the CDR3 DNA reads TGTGCCAGCAGTCGCTCCGGACGGAGAAAGTCTGAAGCTTTCTTT. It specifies CASSRSGRRKSEAFF.

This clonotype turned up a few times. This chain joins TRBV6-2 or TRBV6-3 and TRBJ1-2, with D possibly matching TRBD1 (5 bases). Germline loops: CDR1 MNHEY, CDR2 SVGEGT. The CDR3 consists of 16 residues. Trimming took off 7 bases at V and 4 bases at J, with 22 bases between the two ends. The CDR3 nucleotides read TGTGCCAGCACGCGGGCAGGGAAGGAACGGGGCTATGGCTACACCTTC. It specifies CASTRAGKERGYGYTF.

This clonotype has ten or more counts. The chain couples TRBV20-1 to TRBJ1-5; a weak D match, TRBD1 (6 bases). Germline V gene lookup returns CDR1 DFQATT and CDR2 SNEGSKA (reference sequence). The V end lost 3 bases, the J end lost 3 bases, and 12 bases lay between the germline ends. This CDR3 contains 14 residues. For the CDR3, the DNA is TGCAGTGCTAGGACGGGGGCCTTCAATCAGCCCCAGCATTTT. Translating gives CSARTGAFNQPQHF.

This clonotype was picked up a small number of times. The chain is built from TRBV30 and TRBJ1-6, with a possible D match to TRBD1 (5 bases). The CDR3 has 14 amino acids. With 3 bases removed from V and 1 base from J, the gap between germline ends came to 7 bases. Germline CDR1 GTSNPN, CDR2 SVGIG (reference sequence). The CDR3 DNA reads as TGTGCCTGGAGGACAGTGTCCTATAATTCACCCCTCCACTTT. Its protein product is CAWRTVSYNSPLHF.